Sequencing of this T cell receptor (beta chain) was carried out in a study of cytomegalovirus exposure and HLA in healthy donors. The length of the CDR3 is 15 residues. J gave up 6 bases and V 3 bases, and 6 bases lay outside the gene matches. The germline V gene has CDR1 MNHNS and CDR2 SASEGT. 13 Jbeta primers and 60 Vbeta primers were used for the PCR. Repertoires were generated with immunoSEQ multiplex PCR, while TCRdb's copy carries only in-frame clones and drops some. The repertoire consists of fewer than 150,000 clones, with 60% to 80% occurring once and the leading ten covering approximately 5%. Study-level results: A list of 164 TCR beta chains associated with cytomegalovirus was given. Researchers reported in a later analysis that a missense DCLRE1C variant was tied to TCR beta V- and J-gene trimming. Later analysis showed TCR association rates varying by HLA locus, highest for DRB1 and lowest for HLA-C. In a later analysis, most CMV-associated TCR beta chains appeared HLA-restricted.

Of note for this clone: What it binds is not known.

Material for sequencing was PBMCs. This TCR derives from a woman aged 25 to 39 in good health and CMV-seropositive. The chain has TRBV6-1 and TRBJ2-5; 11 positions match TRBD2. The CDR3 DNA is TGTGCCAGCAGTGACTTAGCGGGGGGGCTGAAGACCCAGTACTTC. It is translated as CASSDLAGGLKTQYF.